This passage covers 23 T cell receptor beta chains from one sample sequenced in a study of CD8 T cells in ankylosing spondylitis. Via MiXCR, TCRdb re-called the 5' RACE reads, giving one row per CDR3 protein. The table has 150,000 to 200,000 distinct CDR3 sequences, about 18% seen once. The sample taken for sequencing was blood, either unsorted or a sorted T cell fraction (not recorded which). These receptors came from a male donor aged 5-30 years with ankylosing spondylitis or in good health (not recorded which).

This clonotype was counted many times. The chain carries TRBV7-2 and TRBJ2-5; D possibly corresponds to TRBD1 (6 bases). CDR3 length: 13 amino acids. V dropped 5 bases and J dropped 5 bases, with 12 bases sitting between them. CDR1 is SGHTA, CDR2 FQGNSA, per germline. The CDR3 loop is CASSIGGGETQYF. CDR3 bases: TGTGCCAGCAGCATAGGGGGTGGGGAGACCCAGTACTTC.

In its sample, this clonotype was seen many times. The genes are TRBV20-1 and TRBJ2-1; D is ambiguous. Germline CDR1 is DFQATT and CDR2 is SNEGSKA (reference sequence). V lost 7 bases, J lost 12 bases, and 16 bases lay in between. The CDR3 length is 11 residues. The CDR3 protein is CSVDGTPLQFF. The DNA of the CDR3 is TGCAGTGTTGACGGTACCCCGCTGCAGTTCTTC.

This clonotype has a count of ten or more. The chain employs TRBV12-3 or TRBV12-4 and TRBJ2-5; 7 nucleotides line up with TRBD2. With 3 bases clipped from V and 2 bases from J, the junction kept 3 bases outside the gene matches. The CDR3 loop spans 14 amino acids. CDR3 in amino acids: CASSFRGVQETQYF. The CDR3 DNA sequence: TGTGCCAGCAGTTTTCGGGGGGTACAAGAGACCCAGTACTTC.

V gene TRBV7-8 combines with J gene TRBJ2-1; TRBD1 aligns across 11 bases. Germline V CDR1 and CDR2: SGHVS, FQNEAQ. V lost 3 bases to trimming and J lost 9 bases; unmatched junction nucleotides: 7. The length of the CDR3 is 15 residues. Here the CDR3 DNA reads TGTGCCAGCAGCTTCGGACAGGGGGCGTCTGGTGAGCAGTTCTTC. Its translation: CASSFGQGASGEQFF.

This clonotype was counted many times. The V and J genes are TRBV29-1 and TRBJ2-1, with 7 bases lining up with TRBD2. The V gene end was trimmed by 7 bases and the J gene end by 9 bases; junction bases not matched to a gene: 0. CDR1 and CDR2 (germline): SQVTM, ANQGSEA. The length of the CDR3 is 9 residues. DNA of the CDR3: TGCAGCGGCGGGAGTGAGCAGTTCTTC. This encodes CSGGSEQFF.

This clonotype has ten or more counts. The V call is TRBV9, the J call TRBJ2-1; 9 nucleotides line up with TRBD2. Germline CDR1 and CDR2: SGDLS and YYNGEE. The junction had 10 bases not matched to a gene; V was cut back by 3 bases and J by 9 bases. CDR3 length equals 15 residues. CDR3 sequence reads: CASSGRVSGSREQFF. CDR3 bases: TGTGCCAGCAGCGGGCGGGTTAGCGGGAGTCGTGAGCAGTTCTTC.

This sequence joins TRBV12-3 or TRBV12-4 and TRBJ2-1; 8 bases match TRBD1. The CDR3 sequence is 12 residues long. The CDR3 region has the DNA TGTGCTACGCAGGGGGCGGACAATGAGCAGTTCTTC. Protein: CATQGADNEQFF.

This clonotype was detected ten times or more. This chain uses TRBV10-3 with TRBJ2-7; TRBD2 matches at 10 bases. Germline-derived CDR1 and CDR2 are ENHRY and SYGVKD. CDR3 length equals 12 residues. Trimming at V came to 8 bases and at J to 3 bases, leaving 1 base not matched to a gene. CDR3 DNA: TGTGCCATCGCTAGCGGGAGCTACGAGCAGTACGTC. Translated: CAIASGSYEQYV.

This clonotype was found many times. This chain connects TRBV27 to TRBJ1-5; D perhaps matches TRBD1 (5 bases). Looked up from germline, CDR1 is MNHEY and CDR2 is SMNVEV (reference sequence). The CDR3 runs to 12 residues. V was trimmed by 8 bases and J by 7 bases, leaving 12 bases between them. The CDR3 coding sequence is TGTGCCAGCTCTGTTTGGGGGCAGCCCCAGCATTTT. It codes for CASSVWGQPQHF.

This clonotype has at least ten counts. The CDR3 nucleotides are TGTGCCTCAGGGGTGCTAGCGGGGGAGGTACATGAGCAGTTCTTC. It codes for CASGVLAGEVHEQFF. This rearrangement joins TRBV27 to TRBJ2-1; 10 bases fit TRBD2. V dropped 11 bases and J dropped 8; count of bases not matched to a gene: 15. Germline CDR1 and CDR2: MNHEY and SMNVEV (reference sequence). This CDR3 region has 15 residues.

This clonotype was detected ten times or more. This rearrangement joins TRBV11-2 to TRBJ2-1; TRBD2 aligns across 7 bases. V was pared by 2 bases and J by 1 base, with 8 bases of the junction left unmatched. CDR1 is SGHAT and CDR2 is FQNNGV in the germline V gene. This CDR3 spans 17 amino acids. The chain's CDR3 is CASSLSRSGYSYNEQFF. CDR3 sequence (DNA): TGTGCCAGCAGCTTATCCCGTAGCGGGTATTCCTACAATGAGCAGTTCTTC.

The V and J genes are TRBV12-3 or TRBV12-4 and TRBJ2-2; D may be TRBD1 (5 bases). This CDR3 contains 14 residues. The V and J ends lost 2 bases and 6 bases respectively, with 10 bases between them. CDR3 nucleotide sequence: TGTGCCAGCAGTTTAAGCCCGACAGCCGGGGAGCTGTTTTTT. Encoded protein: CASSLSPTAGELFF.

This clonotype was seen ten or more times. This chain uses TRBV28 with TRBJ2-7, with 8 bases identical to TRBD1. After removal of 11 bases from V and 5 bases from J, the junction contained 17 bases not matched to a gene. This CDR3 has 15 amino acids. Looked up from germline, CDR1 is MDHEN and CDR2 is SYDVKM. The CDR3 sequence: CAVPHQAGGGNEQYF. Here the CDR3 DNA reads TGTGCCGTCCCCCACCAGGCAGGGGGCGGAAACGAGCAGTACTTC.

This clonotype came up many times. The chain couples TRBV7-9 to TRBJ2-1, with D perhaps given as TRBD1 or TRBD2 (7 bases each). Trimming shortened V by 5 bases and J by 10 bases, and 24 bases separated the two germline ends. In germline, CDR1 is SEHNR, CDR2 FQNEAQ (reference sequence). This CDR3 spans 16 amino acids. This CDR3 is CASSPGGAGPGREQFF. CDR3 DNA: TGTGCCAGCAGCCCAGGGGGGGCCGGACCGGGACGAGAGCAGTTCTTC.

This clonotype was observed many times. The gene calls are TRBV18 and TRBJ1-5, with 9 bases matching TRBD1. CDR1 is KGHSH, CDR2 LQKENI, per germline. Trimming took 3 bases from V and 0 from J; bases not matched to a gene: 6. The CDR3 is made up of 17 amino acids. CDR3: CASSPTGGDNSNQPQHF. The CDR3 bases are TGTGCCAGCTCACCGACAGGGGGAGATAATAGCAATCAGCCCCAGCATTTT.

This sequence joins TRBV7-6 and TRBJ2-2; 11 bases agree with TRBD2. There are 14 residues in the CDR3. V was clipped by 2 bases and J by 8 bases; unmatched bases: 1. Germline V gene lookup returns CDR1 SGHVS and CDR2 FNYEAQ. In DNA form, the CDR3 reads TGTGCCAGCAGCTTACTAGCGGGAGGAGGGGAGCTGTTTTTT. Its translation is CASSLLAGGGELFF.

The sample holds many counts of this clonotype. The rearrangement links TRBV5-1 to TRBJ1-4; no firm D call. Trimming removed 0 bases from V and 11 bases from J, with 11 bases in between. The CDR3 covers 13 residues. Germline V gene lookup returns CDR1 SGHRS and CDR2 YFSETQ. Written as DNA, the CDR3 is TGCGCCAGCAGCTTGGGGCGGGTCGGGAAACTGTTTTTT. Translation: CASSLGRVGKLFF. Combining the CDR3 with reference TRBV5-1 and TRBJ1-4 gives the whole variable domain KAGVTQTPRYLIKTRGQQVTLSCSPISGHRSVSWYQQTPGQGLQFLFEYFSETQRNKGNFPGRFSGRQFSNSRSEMNVSTLELGDSALYLCASSLGRVGKLFFGSGTQLSVL.

This clonotype was counted many times. The chain couples TRBV7-9 to TRBJ2-7, with 9 nucleotides matching TRBD1. Losses at the gene ends were 8 bases for V and 0 bases for J; bases not matched to a gene: 11. Germline V gene lookup returns CDR1 SEHNR and CDR2 FQNEAQ (reference sequence). There are 16 residues in the CDR3. The CDR3 bases are TGTGCCAGCGCAGCATGGGGGACAGGGTACTCCTACGAGCAGTACGTC. It translates to CASAAWGTGYSYEQYV.

This clonotype was counted many times. The V gene is TRBV12-3 or TRBV12-4, the J gene TRBJ2-5; D may be TRBD1 (6 bases). Trimming shortened V by 6 bases and J by 5 bases, and 16 bases separated the two germline ends. This CDR3 is 14 amino acids long. The CDR3 bases are TGTGCCAGCAGCACACAGGGCTTTCTCGAGACCCAGTACTTC. This codes for CASSTQGFLETQYF.

This clonotype has ten or more counts. The DNA for the CDR3 is TGTGCCAGCAACACCGAGAACACCGGGGAGCTGTTTTTT. Its translation: CASNTENTGELFF. The rearrangement joins TRBV6-2 or TRBV6-3 to TRBJ2-2; D is undetermined. V gave up 7 bases and J gave up 1 base, with 7 bases separating them. CDR1 is MNHEY, CDR2 SVGEGT, per germline. CDR3 length equals 13 residues.

This clonotype was counted ten times or more. The J gene is TRBJ2-1, the V gene TRBV4-2; TRBD1 aligns across 7 bases. The CDR3 loop spans 15 amino acids. CDR1 LGHNA and CDR2 YNFKEQ come from the germline V gene. The trim removed 6 bases at V and 7 bases at J, leaving 12 bases unmatched. Here the CDR3 DNA reads TGTGCCAGCAGTCGGGACAGCCCTTCCTTTAATGAGCAGTTCTTC. As protein: CASSRDSPSFNEQFF.

This chain connects TRBV6-2 or TRBV6-3 to TRBJ2-1, with no clear D. V was shortened by 2 bases and J by 6 bases, with 8 bases between the two germline ends. The length of the CDR3 is 13 residues. Germline V gene data show CDR1 as MNHEY and CDR2 as SVGEGT. CDR3: CASSYESPNEQFF. In DNA, the CDR3 is TGTGCCAGCAGTTACGAATCCCCCAATGAGCAGTTCTTC.

The chain joins TRBV18 to TRBJ1-3; TRBD1 matches at 7 bases. Germline loops: CDR1 KGHSH, CDR2 LQKENI. The CDR3 consists of 15 residues. Trimming removed 3 bases from V and 0 bases from J; junction bases left unmatched: 2. This CDR3 reads CASSPTGDSGNTIYF. CDR3 coding DNA: TGTGCCAGCTCACCTACAGGGGACTCTGGAAACACCATATATTTT.